These 31 T cell receptor beta chains were all obtained from the same sample, sequenced in a study of blood T cell repertoires in COVID-19. Here immunoSEQ multiplex PCR was the method, and the copy in TCRdb shows in-frame clones only, minus some. Here the sample spans around 130,000 clones, more than 80% being singletons. The sample comprised peripheral blood. Receptors originate from an older woman with acute or convalescent COVID-19.

In its sample, this clone was seen once. As DNA, the CDR3 is TGTGCCAGCAGCGTAGAGGGACAGGGGGCGTCTGGCTACACCTTC. It yields the protein CASSVEGQGASGYTF. V is TRBV9 and J is TRBJ1-2; 12 bases line up with TRBD1. Germline V gene data show CDR1 as SGDLS and CDR2 as YYNGEE. This CDR3 spans 15 amino acids. The trim removed 0 bases at V and 7 bases at J, leaving 4 bases unmatched.

This rearrangement joins TRBV6-5 to TRBJ2-7; 9 nucleotides match TRBD1. V gave up 6 bases and J gave up 5 bases; unmatched junction bases: 5. The CDR3 consists of 13 residues. Germline values: CDR1 MNHEY, CDR2 SVGAGI. The CDR3 DNA follows: TGTGCCAGCAGAGTCCGGGACAGGGACGAGCAGTACGTC. Translated: CASRVRDRDEQYV.

The chain employs TRBV3-1 (or the pseudogene TRBV3-2) and TRBJ1-2; D call uncertain. The CDR3 spans 13 residues. CDR1 is LGHDT, CDR2 YNNKEL, per germline (reference sequence). The V and J ends lost 3 bases and 1 base respectively, with 6 bases between them. CDR3 in DNA: TGTGCCAGCAGCCAGCACAGTAACTATGGCTACACCTTC. It specifies CASSQHSNYGYTF.

The gene calls are TRBV24-1 and TRBJ1-5, with D unclear. Looked up from germline, CDR1 is KGHDR and CDR2 is SFDVKD. V lost 5 bases, J lost 3 bases, and 7 bases lay in between. This CDR3 spans 13 amino acids. Here the CDR3 DNA reads TGTGCCACCAGTGCTTCCCCCAATCAGCCCCAGCATTTT. Translating gives CATSASPNQPQHF.

The chain employs TRBV30 and TRBJ1-1; no firm D call. The germline V gene has CDR1 GTSNPN and CDR2 SVGIG (reference sequence). The CDR3 has 13 amino acids. V was shortened by 3 bases and J by 5 bases, with 13 bases between the two germline ends. The CDR3 loop is CAWRTKVGTEAFF. The CDR3 bases are TGTGCCTGGAGGACTAAAGTCGGGACTGAAGCTTTCTTT.

The gene calls are TRBV10-2 and TRBJ1-4, with no clear D. From germline, CDR1 is WSHSY and CDR2 SAAADI. V was cut by 8 bases and J by 3 bases, with 10 bases left in between. The CDR3 sequence is 13 residues long. CDR3 amino acids: CASGFVSNEKLFF. In DNA, the CDR3 is TGCGCCAGCGGCTTCGTCTCTAATGAAAAACTGTTTTTT.

This clone was counted a few times. V usage is TRBV7-9 and J usage is TRBJ1-2; D might be TRBD1 (6 bases). CDR1 is SEHNR, CDR2 FQNEAQ, per germline (reference sequence). V lost 3 bases and J lost 3, with 11 bases in between. This CDR3 comprises 14 residues. CDR3 in amino acids: CASSFPQGYYGYTF. The CDR3 DNA sequence: TGTGCCAGCAGCTTCCCCCAGGGGTACTATGGCTACACCTTC.

V and J are TRBV25-1 and TRBJ1-6; perhaps TRBD1 as D (6 bases). Germline CDR1 is MGHDK and CDR2 is SYGVNS. The CDR3 runs 15 residues. V lost 4 bases and J 10 bases, leaving 17 bases between the germline ends. For the CDR3, the DNA is TGTGCCAGCAGTGCCTCGGCACAGGGAGGGTCACCCCTCCACTTT. Translating gives CASSASAQGGSPLHF.

The table lists this clone with a count of one. The rearrangement links TRBV18 to TRBJ2-5, with 9 bases matching TRBD2. V was pared by 5 bases and J by 7 bases, with 23 bases of the junction left unmatched. The CDR3 runs to 19 residues. Germline lookup yields CDR1 KGHSH and CDR2 LQKENI. This CDR3 reads CASSRDTPGLATFVGTQYF. DNA of the CDR3: TGTGCCAGCTCAAGAGATACTCCGGGACTAGCTACCTTCGTCGGGACCCAGTACTTC.

The J gene is TRBJ1-5, the V gene TRBV3-1 (or the pseudogene TRBV3-2); TRBD1 agrees at 9 bases. The CDR3 is 18 residues long. The germline V gene encodes CDR1 LGHDT and CDR2 YNNKEL (reference sequence). Germline trimming cut 2 bases from V and 3 bases from J; bases unmatched to any gene: 11. The CDR3 loop is CASSQTGGRRATNQPQHF. As DNA, the CDR3 is TGTGCCAGCAGCCAAACAGGGGGCAGGAGGGCTACCAATCAGCCCCAGCATTTT.

As for this clone: Other DNA sequences in the sample encode the same CDR3. The chain joins TRBV12-3 or TRBV12-4 to TRBJ1-1; D unclear. With 3 bases removed from V and 1 base from J, the gap between germline ends came to 6 bases. This CDR3 is built from 13 residues. CDR3 coding DNA: TGTGCCAGCAGTTTCTCGGGGAACACTGAAGCTTTCTTT. Protein sequence: CASSFSGNTEAFF.

The rearrangement uses TRBV7-2 and TRBJ1-5; D gene unclear. Germline CDR1 and CDR2: SGHTA and FQGNSA. CDR3 length: 13 residues. Trimming took 5 bases from V and 0 from J, leaving 5 bases between them. CDR3 in DNA: TGTGCCAGCAGCCGCGATAGCAATCAGCCCCAGCATTTT. It is translated as CASSRDSNQPQHF. Combining the CDR3 with reference TRBV7-2 and TRBJ1-5 gives the whole variable domain GAGVSQSPSNKVTEKGKDVELRCDPISGHTALYWYRQSLGQGLEFLIYFQGNSAPDKSGLPSDRFSAERTGGSVSTLTIQRTQQEDSAVYLCASSRDSNQPQHFGDGTRLSIL.

This clone was counted a single time. This chain uses TRBV10-1 with TRBJ2-1; D might be TRBD1 (5 bases). The CDR3 extends over 13 amino acids. Germline CDR1 reads WNHNN; CDR2 reads SYGVQD (reference sequence). V lost 4 bases, J lost 12 bases, and 16 bases lay in between. CDR3 sequence reads: CASSVQAERGQFF. DNA for the CDR3: TGCGCCAGCAGTGTCCAGGCGGAAAGGGGGCAGTTCTTC.

This clone is hyperexpanded (1% or more) within its sample. The rearrangement links TRBV19 to TRBJ1-5; TRBD1 aligns across 8 bases. Germline trimming cut 6 bases from V and 4 bases from J; bases unmatched to any gene: 8. Per germline, CDR1 LNHDA and CDR2 SQIVND (reference sequence). This CDR3 is built from 15 residues. The CDR3 is CASRAGTGGNQPQHF. DNA for the CDR3: TGTGCCAGTAGAGCAGGGACAGGAGGGAATCAGCCCCAGCATTTT.

This chain joins TRBV2 and TRBJ1-2; no firm D call. In germline, CDR1 is SNHLY, CDR2 FYNNEI. Trimming cost V 3 bases and J 3 bases, with 14 bases left between them. This CDR3 region has 15 residues. CDR3 residues: CASSDGWQVDYGYTF. CDR3 nucleotide sequence: TGTGCCAGCAGTGATGGGTGGCAGGTTGACTATGGCTACACCTTC. The full variable domain, with the rest looked up from reference TRBV2 and TRBJ1-2, is EPEVTQTPSHQVTQMGQEVILRCVPISNHLYFYWYRQILGQKVEFLVSFYNNEISEKSEIFDDQFSVERPDGSNFTLKIRSTKLEDSAMYFCASSDGWQVDYGYTFGSGTRLTVV.

J is TRBJ1-2 and V is TRBV23-1; possibly TRBD1 for D (5 bases). TRBV23-1 is an ORF, and what it does is uncertain. CDR3 length: 12 amino acids. This CDR3 reads CARNGASYGYTF. The CDR3, as DNA: TGCGCGAGAAATGGGGCCTCCTATGGCTACACCTTC.

The rearrangement links TRBV27 to TRBJ2-1; 8 nucleotides match TRBD1. Germline V gene lookup returns CDR1 MNHEY and CDR2 SMNVEV (reference sequence). V dropped 5 bases and J dropped 0; count of bases not matched to a gene: 6. The CDR3 covers 16 residues. The CDR3 is CASSPWTGYSYNEQFF. For the CDR3, the DNA is TGTGCCAGCAGTCCTTGGACAGGGTACTCCTACAATGAGCAGTTCTTC.

V gene TRBV4-1 combines with J gene TRBJ1-2; D is unresolved. Germline V gene sequence: CDR1 MGHRA, CDR2 YSYEKL. The CDR3 is made up of 15 amino acids. V was cut by 0 bases and J by 4 bases, with 12 bases left in between. The CDR3 DNA sequence: TGCGCCAGCAGCCAAGAGTGGCCGGGGTCCTATGGCTACACCTTC. Encoded protein: CASSQEWPGSYGYTF.

The chain combines TRBV15 with TRBJ2-2; D uncertain. This CDR3 is 13 amino acids long. The ends were cut back, 8 bases at V and 6 bases at J, with 13 bases in the middle. CDR1 and CDR2 (germline): LNHNV, YYDKDF (reference sequence). CDR3 sequence: CATRLDAAGELFF. Here the CDR3 DNA reads TGTGCCACCCGCCTCGATGCGGCCGGGGAGCTGTTTTTT.

This chain links TRBV24-1 with TRBJ1-3, with D perhaps matching TRBD1 (5 bases). The CDR3 has 15 residues. Germline CDR1 KGHDR, CDR2 SFDVKD. Between the trimmed V and J ends, which lost 4 bases and 0 bases, there was a span of 9 bases. In DNA, the CDR3 is TGTGCCACCAGTGACCCGACAGTCTCTGGAAACACCATATATTTT. Translating it yields CATSDPTVSGNTIYF.

CDR3: CASSRDWQETQYF. The CDR3 DNA follows: TGTGCCAGCAGCCGGGACTGGCAAGAGACCCAGTACTTC. This chain connects TRBV5-6 to TRBJ2-5, with D possibly matching TRBD2 (6 bases). V lost 4 bases to trimming and J lost 2 bases, with 9 bases between them. CDR1 SGHDT and CDR2 YYEEEE come from the germline V gene. The length of the CDR3 is 13 residues.

The J gene is TRBJ1-1, the V gene TRBV6-6, with 9 bases matching TRBD1. Germline assignment: CDR1 MNHNY and CDR2 SVGAGI (reference sequence). V lost 7 bases to trimming and J lost 5 bases; unmatched junction nucleotides: 8. CDR3 length: 14 residues. The chain's CDR3 is CASNKDRGGTEAFF. In DNA form, the CDR3 reads TGTGCCAGCAATAAAGACAGGGGGGGGACTGAAGCTTTCTTT.

The chain employs TRBV12-3 or TRBV12-4 and TRBJ1-2, with TRBD1 as a possible D gene (5 bases). V lost 3 bases, J lost 8 bases, and 10 bases lay in between. The length of the CDR3 is 12 residues. The chain's CDR3 is CASSLKGLGYTF. The DNA of the CDR3 is TGTGCCAGCAGTTTGAAGGGGCTGGGCTACACCTTC.

The gene calls are TRBV24-1 and TRBJ2-5, with D tentatively TRBD1 (5 bases). Germline V gene sequence: CDR1 KGHDR, CDR2 SFDVKD. Trimming shortened V by 8 bases and J by 4 bases, and 16 bases separated the two germline ends. The CDR3 consists of 14 residues. The CDR3: CATMAQGARETQYF. The CDR3 DNA sequence: TGTGCCACCATGGCTCAGGGCGCTCGAGAGACCCAGTACTTC.

The chain combines TRBV6-4 with TRBJ2-3; the match to TRBD2 covers 11 bases. Germline lookup yields CDR1 MRHNA and CDR2 SNTAGT. The CDR3 extends over 16 amino acids. With 3 bases clipped from V and 2 bases from J, the junction kept 4 bases outside the gene matches. The CDR3 loop is CASSETSGGSTDTQYF. Written as DNA, the CDR3 is TGTGCCAGCAGTGAAACTAGCGGGGGTTCCACAGATACGCAGTATTTT.

This chain joins TRBV5-1 and TRBJ2-1; D might be TRBD2 (6 bases). Per the germline V gene, CDR1 is SGHRS and CDR2 is YFSETQ. V lost 2 bases to trimming and J lost 7 bases, with 16 bases between them. This CDR3 region has 15 residues. CDR3 bases: TGCGCCAGCAGCTTTAAAAGGGCGGGATATAATGAGCAGTTCTTC. Its protein is CASSFKRAGYNEQFF.

The chain has TRBV3-1 (or the pseudogene TRBV3-2) and TRBJ2-1; D perhaps matches TRBD2 (7 bases). Germline CDR1 LGHDT, CDR2 YNNKEL (reference sequence). The CDR3 consists of 13 residues. V lost 1 base and J lost 8, with 9 bases in between. This CDR3 reads CASSQVGGDEQFF. The CDR3 nucleotides are TGTGCCAGCAGCCAAGTAGGGGGGGATGAGCAGTTCTTC.

The chain recombines TRBV19 with TRBJ1-5; no firm D call. The germline CDR1 and CDR2 sequences are LNHDA and SQIVND (reference sequence). V was trimmed by 5 bases and J by 5 bases, leaving 7 bases between them. The CDR3 runs 12 residues. CDR3 residues: CASSLPDQPQHF. CDR3 coding DNA: TGTGCCAGTAGTCTACCCGATCAGCCCCAGCATTTT.

CDR3 sequence reads: CASSLTTGANGYTF. DNA of the CDR3: TGTGCCAGCAGTCTAACGACAGGGGCGAATGGCTACACCTTC. The gene calls are TRBV6-5 and TRBJ1-2, with 8 positions matching TRBD1. V was clipped by 5 bases and J by 6 bases; unmatched bases: 8. The length of the CDR3 is 14 residues. CDR1 and CDR2 from the germline V gene are MNHEY and SVGAGI.

The chain uses TRBV9 and TRBJ2-3; unclear D gene. The CDR3 runs 16 residues. The germline gives CDR1 SGDLS, CDR2 YYNGEE. V lost 4 bases and J lost 2, with 17 bases in between. Here the CDR3 DNA reads TGTGCCAGCAGCCCCCTACCCGGGTCTTACACAGATACGCAGTATTTT. It codes for CASSPLPGSYTDTQYF.

The rearrangement links TRBV3-1 (or the pseudogene TRBV3-2) to TRBJ1-1; D not resolved. CDR1 is LGHDT and CDR2 is YNNKEL in the germline V gene (reference sequence). Trimming stripped 0 bases from V and 4 bases from J, with 6 bases between. The CDR3 is made up of 13 amino acids. The CDR3 sequence is CASSQDLSTEAFF. CDR3 nucleotide sequence: TGTGCCAGCAGCCAAGATTTGAGCACTGAAGCTTTCTTT.